A single sample gave rise to the 21 T cell receptor beta chains below, sequenced in a study of blood T cells in healthy people across ages. A second PCR, run for about 7 to 11 cycles, used a sample-barcoded 5' primer plus a J-beta primer mix. TCRdb redid the calling of the 5' RACE reads with MiXCR, one entry per CDR3 protein. Of hundreds of thousands of distinct CDR3 sequences in the sample, approximately 52% were seen once. The sample was blood. The receptors were sampled from a woman older than 75 in good health.

The chain uses TRBV6-5 and TRBJ2-7; D may be TRBD1 (5 bases). The CDR3 is 12 residues long. V dropped 4 bases and J dropped 5 bases, with 9 bases sitting between them. The germline V gene encodes CDR1 MNHEY and CDR2 SVGAGI. The CDR3: CASSSTVHEQYF. The CDR3 nucleotides read TGTGCCAGCAGTTCGACAGTCCACGAGCAGTACTTC.

V is TRBV20-1 and J is TRBJ2-4, with D uncertain. V lost 0 bases and J lost 8, with 14 bases in between. The CDR3 length is 14 residues. The V gene's germline CDR1 is DFQATT and CDR2 SNEGSKA (reference sequence). CDR3 coding DNA: TGCAGTGCTAGAGATAGTACTGTAAGGGACATTCAGTACTTC. It specifies CSARDSTVRDIQYF.

In the case of this clonotype: Germline and junction disagree at one end, which may indicate a read error. J is TRBJ2-2 and V is TRBV2; maybe TRBD2 (6 bases). CDR3 length equals 13 residues. Germline CDR1 reads SNHLY; CDR2 reads FYNNEI. The CDR3 here is CAGRVWGTGGLFF. The CDR3, as DNA: TGTGCCGGCAGGGTTTGGGGCACCGGGGGGCTGTTTTTT. Variable domain in full (rest from reference TRBV2 and TRBJ2-2): EPEVTQTPSHQVTQMGQEVILRCVPISNHLYFYWYRQILGQKVEFLVSFYNNEISEKSEIFDDQFSVERPDGSNFTLKIRSTKLEDSAMYFCAGRVWGTGGLFFGEGSRLTVL.

The rearrangement uses TRBV6-6 and TRBJ1-4; TRBD1 might be the D (6 bases). Trimming left V 4 bases short and J 7 bases short, with 10 bases between. CDR1 MNHNY and CDR2 SVGAGI come from the germline V gene (reference sequence). The CDR3 is 13 residues long. The CDR3 loop reads CASSLGGLEKLFF. The CDR3 coding sequence is TGTGCCAGCAGTTTAGGGGGGCTTGAAAAACTGTTTTTT.

The chain employs TRBV6-5 and TRBJ2-1, with TRBD2 matching 10 bases. Per germline, CDR1 MNHEY and CDR2 SVGAGI. V lost 2 bases to trimming and J lost 15 bases; unmatched junction nucleotides: 4. The CDR3 loop spans 12 amino acids. The CDR3: CASSYTSGEVFF. The DNA of the CDR3 is TGTGCCAGCAGTTACACTAGCGGGGAGGTGTTCTTC.

This clonotype was found many times. The chain combines TRBV5-1 with TRBJ2-7, with 12 bases matching TRBD2. CDR1 SGHRS and CDR2 YFSETQ come from the germline V gene. The CDR3 consists of 16 residues. V gave up 0 bases and J gave up 2 bases; unmatched junction bases: 3. The CDR3 nucleotides are TGCGCCAGCAGCTTGGGGACTAGCGGGGCAACCTACGAGCAGTACTTC. Translating it yields CASSLGTSGATYEQYF.

This clonotype occurred a few times. The J gene is TRBJ2-3, the V gene TRBV20-1; the D gene is possibly TRBD2 (5 bases). Germline-derived CDR1 and CDR2 are DFQATT and SNEGSKA (reference sequence). Trimming shortened V by 4 bases and J by 4 bases, and 15 bases separated the two germline ends. The CDR3 contains 14 residues. The CDR3 spells CSATEGRLPDTQYF. In DNA, the CDR3 is TGCAGTGCTACCGAGGGTCGTTTGCCAGATACGCAGTATTTT.

This rearrangement joins TRBV3-1 to TRBJ2-3, with 14 bases lining up with TRBD2. Losses at the gene ends were 7 bases for V and 5 bases for J; bases not matched to a gene: 8. The CDR3 runs 16 residues. Per germline, CDR1 LGHDT and CDR2 YNNKEL (reference sequence). CDR3 region: CASTTMGTSGGDTQYF. DNA for the CDR3: TGTGCCAGCACTACTATGGGGACTAGCGGGGGAGATACGCAGTATTTT.

In its sample, this clonotype was seen many times. The chain combines TRBV5-6 with TRBJ1-5, with D hard to call. Germline V gene data show CDR1 as SGHDT and CDR2 as YYEEEE. The CDR3 is 15 amino acids. V lost 2 bases and J 0 bases, leaving 9 bases between the germline ends. For the CDR3, the DNA is TGTGCCAGCAGCTTAGCCCCATATAGCAATCAGCCCCAGCATTTT. Protein product: CASSLAPYSNQPQHF.

J is TRBJ1-1 and V is TRBV28; D is possibly TRBD1 (6 bases). The CDR3 has 16 residues. CDR1 and CDR2 (germline): MDHEN, SYDVKM. The ends were cut back, 3 bases at V and 8 bases at J, with 22 bases in the middle. CDR3 in DNA: TGTGCCAGCAGTTTGGCCTACGGCAGGGGCGCATCCGAAGCTTTCTTT. This codes for CASSLAYGRGASEAFF. Together with reference TRBV28 and TRBJ1-1, the CDR3 gives the full variable domain: DVKVTQSSRYLVKRTGEKVFLECVQDMDHENMFWYRQDPGLGLRLIYFSYDVKMKEKGDIPEGYSVSREKKERFSLILESASTNQTSMYLCASSLAYGRGASEAFFGQGTRLTVV.

This clonotype was picked up one time. The V gene is TRBV4-2, the J gene TRBJ1-2, with unresolved D. CDR1 and CDR2 (germline): LGHNA, YNFKEQ. V lost 2 bases and J 1 base, leaving 14 bases between the germline ends. The CDR3 has 16 amino acids. This CDR3 is CASSQIDTTFNYGYTF. The CDR3 DNA sequence: TGTGCCAGCAGCCAAATCGACACCACATTTAACTATGGCTACACCTTC.

The chain carries TRBV30 and TRBJ2-7, with D perhaps TRBD1 (6 bases). Germline V gene lookup returns CDR1 GTSNPN and CDR2 SVGIG (reference sequence). The V end was cut by 3 bases, the J end by 3 bases, with 15 bases between. CDR3 size: 14 residues. This chain's CDR3 is CAWRDSRFLYEQYF. The CDR3 nucleotides read TGTGCCTGGAGGGACAGTAGGTTCCTCTACGAGCAGTACTTC.

The chain's CDR3 is CASGPSQGGPDTQYF. CDR3 sequence (DNA): TGTGCCAGCGGCCCCAGTCAGGGGGGCCCAGATACGCAGTATTTT. The rearrangement joins TRBV9 to TRBJ2-3; D possibly corresponds to TRBD1 (7 bases). V was pared by 7 bases and J by 4 bases, with 19 bases between. The CDR3 consists of 15 residues. In germline, CDR1 is SGDLS, CDR2 YYNGEE. Full variable domain (remainder filled in from reference TRBV9 and TRBJ2-3): DSGVTQTPKHLITATGQRVTLRCSPRSGDLSVYWYQQSLDQGLQFLIQYYNGEERAKGNILERFSAQQFPDLHSELNLSSLELGDSALYFCASGPSQGGPDTQYFGPGTRLTVL.

This chain joins TRBV20-1 and TRBJ2-1, with D perhaps matching TRBD1 or TRBD2 (6 bases each). CDR1 is DFQATT and CDR2 is SNEGSKA in the germline V gene (reference sequence). The CDR3 runs to 15 residues. Trimming took off 1 base at V and 6 bases at J, with 16 bases between the two ends. DNA for the CDR3: TGCAGTGCTAGAGTAGGGCCCTGGGGGGCCAATGAGCAGTTCTTC. Amino acids: CSARVGPWGANEQFF.

The chain combines TRBV27 with TRBJ2-7; D is unresolved. This CDR3 spans 16 amino acids. The V gene's germline CDR1 is MNHEY and CDR2 SMNVEV (reference sequence). V dropped 4 bases and J dropped 0 bases, with 16 bases sitting between them. The CDR3 is CASSSFWLSLSYEQYF. The CDR3 nucleotides are TGTGCCAGCAGTTCTTTCTGGCTTTCCCTCTCCTACGAGCAGTACTTC.

This clonotype was counted between two and nine times. The chain couples TRBV7-9 to TRBJ2-1, with unresolved D. Per germline, CDR1 SEHNR and CDR2 FQNEAQ (reference sequence). CDR3 length: 14 residues. V gave up 1 base and J gave up 6 bases, with 10 bases separating them. In nucleotides, the CDR3 is TGTGCCAGCAGCTTAGGGTGGACCTCCAATGAGCAGTTCTTC. This translates into CASSLGWTSNEQFF.

This clonotype was observed a handful of times. V gene TRBV3-1 combines with J gene TRBJ1-1; D is perhaps TRBD1 (5 bases). This CDR3 comprises 14 residues. V was pared by 3 bases and J by 6 bases, with 14 bases between. Germline CDR1 is LGHDT and CDR2 is YNNKEL (reference sequence). CDR3 bases: TGTGCCAGCAGCCAGGTTGGGGGGAAACCTGAAGCTTTCTTT. This codes for CASSQVGGKPEAFF.

This clonotype has more than one count but fewer than ten. V and J are TRBV25-1 and TRBJ2-1; maybe TRBD1 (7 bases). V was clipped by 6 bases and J by 8 bases, with 14 bases between them. This CDR3 has 13 residues. Germline values: CDR1 MGHDK, CDR2 SYGVNS. CDR3 in amino acids: CASREGAVDEQFF. CDR3 DNA: TGTGCCAGCAGGGAGGGGGCAGTCGATGAGCAGTTCTTC.

This sequence joins TRBV20-1 and TRBJ2-1; 10 nucleotides align to TRBD2. The CDR3 totals 16 residues. The germline gives CDR1 DFQATT, CDR2 SNEGSKA (reference sequence). V trimming: 0 bases; J trimming: 2 bases; junction bases outside the gene matches: 4. The CDR3 DNA reads as TGCAGTGCTAGAGAATTAGCGGGGGGCACCTACAATGAGCAGTTCTTC. Amino acid sequence: CSARELAGGTYNEQFF.

The chain has TRBV10-3 and TRBJ2-3; 11 nucleotides match TRBD2. V shed 4 bases and J 6 bases; nucleotides not matched to a gene: 6. This CDR3 contains 15 residues. Germline loops: CDR1 ENHRY, CDR2 SYGVKD. Written as DNA, the CDR3 is TGTGCCATCAGTGTTACTAGCGGGAGAGGGGATACGCAGTATTTT. Amino acid sequence: CAISVTSGRGDTQYF.

The V and J genes are TRBV30 and TRBJ2-3, with D perhaps matching TRBD1 or TRBD2 (5 bases each). Germline V gene lookup returns CDR1 GTSNPN and CDR2 SVGIG (reference sequence). The V gene lost 0 bases and the J gene lost 1 base, with 14 bases spanning the gap. This CDR3 spans 16 amino acids. CDR3 amino acids: CAWSVRRGWGTDTQYF. The DNA of the CDR3 is TGTGCCTGGAGTGTACGCCGGGGCTGGGGCACAGATACGCAGTATTTT.